Listed below are T cell receptor beta chains from one sample, sequenced in a study of T cell changes during pregnancy in multiple sclerosis. Libraries were prepared by immunoSEQ multiplex PCR; TCRdb keeps only in-frame clonotypes and omits some of them. Of more than 70,000 clones in the sample, more than 85% are singletons; the top ten hold approximately 0.99%. Material: peripheral blood, obtained before pregnancy. Receptors were obtained from a female donor with multiple sclerosis, enrolled in a pregnancy study. Each CDR3 is given with its conserved first and last residue. Each record gives: CDR3 DNA, CDR3 protein, clone size, J gene, V gene, D gene. A D gene is named only where the DNA matches it firmly. Expanded clones get a size class; other rows say once, few or many, or leave the size out.

CDR3 DNA: TGCAGCGCCTCACTAGCGGGGGAGTACGAGCAGTACTTC; CDR3 protein: CSASLAGEYEQYF; clone size: .; J gene: TRBJ2-7; V gene: TRBV29-1; D gene: TRBD2
CDR3 DNA: TGTGCCAGCACCTCCTCGGGACAGAGCAATCAGCCCCAGCATTTT; CDR3 protein: CASTSSGQSNQPQHF; clone size: .; J gene: TRBJ1-5; V gene: TRBV2; D gene: TRBD1
CDR3 DNA: TGTGCCAGCAGCCAGGGGGCTGGGTTGGATACGCAGTATTTT; CDR3 protein: CASSQGAGLDTQYF; clone size: .; J gene: TRBJ2-3; V gene: TRBV11-1; D gene: TRBD1
CDR3 DNA: TGTGCCAGCAGTTTAACAGGGAATCCCGGGGAGCTGTTTTTT; CDR3 protein: CASSLTGNPGELFF; clone size: .; J gene: TRBJ2-2; V gene: TRBV6-5; D gene: .
CDR3 DNA: TGTGCCAGCAGCCAAGAAATCGGACAGTCTGCCTATGGCTACACCTTC; CDR3 protein: CASSQEIGQSAYGYTF; clone size: .; J gene: TRBJ1-2; V gene: TRBV4-2; D gene: .
CDR3 DNA: TGTGCCAGCAGATGGGACCTAGCGGGGGCCTACGAGCAGTACTTC; CDR3 protein: CASRWDLAGAYEQYF; clone size: once; J gene: TRBJ2-7; V gene: TRBV4-2; D gene: TRBD2
CDR3 DNA: TGTGCCAGCAGTCGACAGGCAGATACGCAGTATTTT; CDR3 protein: CASSRQADTQYF; clone size: .; J gene: TRBJ2-3; V gene: TRBV6-6; D gene: .
CDR3 DNA: TGCGCCAGCAGCTTGGAAGCGGGCTCTGGAAACACCATATATTTT; CDR3 protein: CASSLEAGSGNTIYF; clone size: .; J gene: TRBJ1-3; V gene: TRBV5-1; D gene: .
CDR3 DNA: TGTGCCAGCAGCGGGGGACTGCCGGGAGATACGCAGTATTTT; CDR3 protein: CASSGGLPGDTQYF; clone size: .; J gene: TRBJ2-3; V gene: TRBV9; D gene: .
CDR3 DNA: TGTGCCAGCAGCCCACAGGGGGCCCTACGCGTACGTAGCACCGGGGAGCTGTTTTTT; CDR3 protein: CASSPQGALRVRSTGELFF; clone size: .; J gene: TRBJ2-2; V gene: TRBV7-9; D gene: TRBD1
CDR3 DNA: TGCGCCAGCAGCCAGGAGGGTGATAGCAATCAGCCCCAGCATTTT; CDR3 protein: CASSQEGDSNQPQHF; clone size: .; J gene: TRBJ1-5; V gene: TRBV4-1; D gene: .
CDR3 DNA: TGCGCCAGCAGCCTAACGACAGGGATCACTGAAGCTTTCTTT; CDR3 protein: CASSLTTGITEAFF; clone size: once; J gene: TRBJ1-1; V gene: TRBV4-1; D gene: TRBD1
CDR3 DNA: TGTGCCAGCACCCTCTCCCGCTATGGCTACACCTTC; CDR3 protein: CASTLSRYGYTF; clone size: .; J gene: TRBJ1-2; V gene: TRBV7-2; D gene: .
CDR3 DNA: TGTGCCAGCAGCAGGGGGCAGCTTAGCAATCAGCCCCAGCATTTT; CDR3 protein: CASSRGQLSNQPQHF; clone size: .; J gene: TRBJ1-5; V gene: TRBV27; D gene: TRBD1
CDR3 DNA: TGTGCCAGCAGCTTCCGCGAGGACACCGGGGAGCTGTTTTTT; CDR3 protein: CASSFREDTGELFF; clone size: .; J gene: TRBJ2-2; V gene: TRBV7-8; D gene: .
CDR3 DNA: TGCGCCAGCAGCCAAGATCGGGGCTACGAGCAGTACTTC; CDR3 protein: CASSQDRGYEQYF; clone size: .; J gene: TRBJ2-7; V gene: TRBV4-3; D gene: .
CDR3 DNA: TGTGCCAGCAGTTTAGGAGGGATGAGCTACAATGAGCAGTTCTTC; CDR3 protein: CASSLGGMSYNEQFF; clone size: .; J gene: TRBJ2-1; V gene: TRBV28; D gene: .
CDR3 DNA: TGTGCCAGCACCCCGAGTGGGACAGCCTATGGCTACACCTTC; CDR3 protein: CASTPSGTAYGYTF; clone size: .; J gene: TRBJ1-2; V gene: TRBV27; D gene: TRBD1
CDR3 DNA: TGTGCCAGTAGTATAACACAGGGCAATCAGCCCCAGCATTTT; CDR3 protein: CASSITQGNQPQHF; clone size: .; J gene: TRBJ1-5; V gene: TRBV19; D gene: .
CDR3 DNA: TGTGCCAGCAGACGCCCACCGGGACTAGCGGGAGAGGTTAGCACAGATACGCAGTATTTT; CDR3 protein: CASRRPPGLAGEVSTDTQYF; clone size: .; J gene: TRBJ2-3; V gene: TRBV28; D gene: TRBD2
CDR3 DNA: TGTGCCAGCAAGAGTAGCAATCAGCCCCAGCATTTT; CDR3 protein: CASKSSNQPQHF; clone size: .; J gene: TRBJ1-5; V gene: TRBV19; D gene: .
CDR3 DNA: TGCGCCAGCAGCTTGGAGGGGGCTAGCACAGATACGCAGTATTTT; CDR3 protein: CASSLEGASTDTQYF; clone size: .; J gene: TRBJ2-3; V gene: TRBV5-1; D gene: TRBD1
CDR3 DNA: TGTGCCAGCAGCTTAATCGGTACCCCAAATAAAGCTTTCTTT; CDR3 protein: CASSLIGTPNKAFF; clone size: .; J gene: TRBJ1-1; V gene: TRBV7-9; D gene: .
CDR3 DNA: TGTGCCAGCAGCCCGCCGGGGTCACGCGAGCAGTACTTC; CDR3 protein: CASSPPGSREQYF; clone size: once; J gene: TRBJ2-7; V gene: TRBV7-2; D gene: .
CDR3 DNA: TGCGCCAGCAGCGGGGGGACAGGGAGAGAGACCCAGTACTTC; CDR3 protein: CASSGGTGRETQYF; clone size: .; J gene: TRBJ2-5; V gene: TRBV5-1; D gene: TRBD1
CDR3 DNA: TGTGCCAGCAGCTTGAAGGAGAATACGCAGTATTTT; CDR3 protein: CASSLKENTQYF; clone size: .; J gene: TRBJ2-3; V gene: TRBV5-4; D gene: .
CDR3 DNA: TGTGCCAGCAGCTTGGAGGGGGCAACAGGTGAAGCTTTCTTT; CDR3 protein: CASSLEGATGEAFF; clone size: few; J gene: TRBJ1-1; V gene: TRBV7-9; D gene: TRBD1
CDR3 DNA: TGCGCCAGCAGCACCTCGGACAGGTGGGGCACAGATACGCAGTATTTT; CDR3 protein: CASSTSDRWGTDTQYF; clone size: .; J gene: TRBJ2-3; V gene: TRBV5-1; D gene: TRBD1
CDR3 DNA: TGTGCCAGCCGCCGCCAGGGGGGATTGGGTCAGCCCCAGCATTTT; CDR3 protein: CASRRQGGLGQPQHF; clone size: once; J gene: TRBJ1-5; V gene: TRBV6-1; D gene: TRBD1
CDR3 DNA: TGTGCCAGCAGTTACTCTAGGTCGAAGGCGGGGTCGGGGAATGAGCAGTTCTTC; CDR3 protein: CASSYSRSKAGSGNEQFF; clone size: .; J gene: TRBJ2-1; V gene: TRBV6-8; D gene: .
CDR3 DNA: TGTGCCAGCAGGGGCACCGGACAGGACTCTGGGGCCAACGTCCTGACTTTC; CDR3 protein: CASRGTGQDSGANVLTF; clone size: .; J gene: TRBJ2-6; V gene: TRBV9; D gene: TRBD1
CDR3 DNA: TGTGCCAGCAGTGAAGGTTCGTACTCCGGCTACGAGCAGTACTTC; CDR3 protein: CASSEGSYSGYEQYF; clone size: .; J gene: TRBJ2-7; V gene: TRBV6-1; D gene: .
CDR3 DNA: TGCGCCAGCAGTTCGGGACTAGCGGGAGGTCGGACCAAAAACATTCAGTACTTC; CDR3 protein: CASSSGLAGGRTKNIQYF; clone size: .; J gene: TRBJ2-4; V gene: TRBV5-1; D gene: TRBD2
CDR3 DNA: TGTGCCTGGAGTGGCCTTGGACAGGGGCAAGAGACCCAGTACTTC; CDR3 protein: CAWSGLGQGQETQYF; clone size: .; J gene: TRBJ2-5; V gene: TRBV30; D gene: TRBD1
CDR3 DNA: TGCGCCAGCAGCTTCCTGTCAGGGGGCAGTAACAATGAGCAGTTCTTC; CDR3 protein: CASSFLSGGSNNEQFF; clone size: .; J gene: TRBJ2-1; V gene: TRBV5-1; D gene: TRBD1
CDR3 DNA: TGCAGCGTTGAAGATGAGTCGTCCTACAATGAGCAGTTCTTC; CDR3 protein: CSVEDESSYNEQFF; clone size: .; J gene: TRBJ2-1; V gene: TRBV29-1; D gene: .
CDR3 DNA: TGTGCCACAAGAGAGTACTCCTACGAGCAGTACTTC; CDR3 protein: CATREYSYEQYF; clone size: few; J gene: TRBJ2-7; V gene: TRBV10-3; D gene: .
CDR3 DNA: TGTGCCAGCAGCGTAGGTGAGACAGGGGAAGGCTACACCTTC; CDR3 protein: CASSVGETGEGYTF; clone size: once; J gene: TRBJ1-2; V gene: TRBV9; D gene: TRBD1
CDR3 DNA: TGTGCCAGCAGCACTCGACAGGGGGATGACTATGGCTACACCTTC; CDR3 protein: CASSTRQGDDYGYTF; clone size: .; J gene: TRBJ1-2; V gene: TRBV9; D gene: TRBD1
CDR3 DNA: TGTGCCAGCAGTGAAGCTTCTATCTACGAGCAGTACTTC; CDR3 protein: CASSEASIYEQYF; clone size: .; J gene: TRBJ2-7; V gene: TRBV6-1; D gene: .
CDR3 DNA: TGCGCCAGCAGCAGAACGCGGGTCTCTAATGAAAAACTGTTTTTT; CDR3 protein: CASSRTRVSNEKLFF; clone size: .; J gene: TRBJ1-4; V gene: TRBV4-1; D gene: .
CDR3 DNA: TGTGCCAGCAGCGTAAGCCCGGGAAGCTCTGGAAACACCATATATTTT; CDR3 protein: CASSVSPGSSGNTIYF; clone size: once; J gene: TRBJ1-3; V gene: TRBV7-3; D gene: .
CDR3 DNA: TGTGCCTGGAGTGTAGCGGGGGGAACTGAAGCTTTCTTT; CDR3 protein: CAWSVAGGTEAFF; clone size: few; J gene: TRBJ1-1; V gene: TRBV30; D gene: .
CDR3 DNA: TGTGCCAGTAGTATAGACGTAGACTGGACAGGGGCAAATTCACCCCTCCACTTT; CDR3 protein: CASSIDVDWTGANSPLHF; clone size: .; J gene: TRBJ1-6; V gene: TRBV19; D gene: TRBD1
CDR3 DNA: TGTGCCAGCAGCTTAGCTAGCAAAATTAACCTAAACTATGGCTACACCTTC; CDR3 protein: CASSLASKINLNYGYTF; clone size: .; J gene: TRBJ1-2; V gene: TRBV7-2; D gene: .
CDR3 DNA: TGTGCCACCAGCAGAGATGATTCGGCGGGCAATCAGCCCCAGCATTTT; CDR3 protein: CATSRDDSAGNQPQHF; clone size: .; J gene: TRBJ1-5; V gene: TRBV15; D gene: .
CDR3 DNA: TGCGCCAGCAGCTCACAGGGGACCTATGGCTACACCTTC; CDR3 protein: CASSSQGTYGYTF; clone size: .; J gene: TRBJ1-2; V gene: TRBV5-1; D gene: TRBD1